This entry features one T cell receptor beta chain sequence. What it binds is unknown. The data were obtained in a study of chemoradiotherapy in HPV16-positive cancers. Study background: Functional T-cell assays on two HPV16-positive patients' cells defined candidate HPV-specific clones and common TCR motifs. Study observations and caveats: Non-HPV-specific T cells did not expand in tumors during treatment, whereas candidate HPV-specific clones and E7-related motifs did.

Some clones are missing from TCRdb's copy, which holds only in-frame ones; the method was immunoSEQ multiplex PCR. This sample has about 8,100 clones, with just over 70% found just once. CDR3 length: 15 residues. V was pared by 2 bases and J by 5 bases, with 16 bases between. Germline loops: CDR1 MNHEY, CDR2 SMNVEV (reference sequence). Sample acquisition took place from a patient who underwent chemoradiotherapy. The chain is built from TRBV27 and TRBJ2-7, with D tentatively TRBD2 (6 bases). The sequence came from a human donor with HPV-associated anogenital cancer. Here the CDR3 DNA reads TGTGCCAGCAGTTTAGAGACTAGTTCATCGGACGAGCAGTACTTC. This gives the protein CASSLETSSSDEQYF.